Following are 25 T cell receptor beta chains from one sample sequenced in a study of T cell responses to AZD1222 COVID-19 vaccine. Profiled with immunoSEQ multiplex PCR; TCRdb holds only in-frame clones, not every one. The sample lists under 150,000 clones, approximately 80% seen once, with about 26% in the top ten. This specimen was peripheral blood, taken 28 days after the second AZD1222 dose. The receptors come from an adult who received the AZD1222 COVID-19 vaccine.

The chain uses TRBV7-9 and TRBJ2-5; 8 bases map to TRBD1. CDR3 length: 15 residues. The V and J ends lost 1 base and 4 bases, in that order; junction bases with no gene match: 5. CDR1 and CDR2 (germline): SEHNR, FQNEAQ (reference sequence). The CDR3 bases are TGTGCCAGCAGCTTAGGTTCCAGGGGGCGAGAGACCCAGTACTTC. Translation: CASSLGSRGRETQYF.

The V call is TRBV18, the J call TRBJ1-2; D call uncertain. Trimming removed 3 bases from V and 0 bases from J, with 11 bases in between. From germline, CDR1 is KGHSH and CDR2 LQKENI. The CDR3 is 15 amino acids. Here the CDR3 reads CASSPQDLANYGYTF. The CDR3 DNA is TGTGCCAGCTCACCTCAGGACCTCGCTAACTATGGCTACACCTTC.

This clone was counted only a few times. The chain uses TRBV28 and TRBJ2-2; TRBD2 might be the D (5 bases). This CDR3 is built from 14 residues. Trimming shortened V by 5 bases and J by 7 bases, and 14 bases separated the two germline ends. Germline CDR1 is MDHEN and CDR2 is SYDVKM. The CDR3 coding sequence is TGTGCCAGCAGTCCCCTTCTCCGGGGCGGGGAGCTGTTTTTT. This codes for CASSPLLRGGELFF. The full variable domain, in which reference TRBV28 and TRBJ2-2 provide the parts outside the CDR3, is DVKVTQSSRYLVKRTGEKVFLECVQDMDHENMFWYRQDPGLGLRLIYFSYDVKMKEKGDIPEGYSVSREKKERFSLILESASTNQTSMYLCASSPLLRGGELFFGEGSRLTVL.

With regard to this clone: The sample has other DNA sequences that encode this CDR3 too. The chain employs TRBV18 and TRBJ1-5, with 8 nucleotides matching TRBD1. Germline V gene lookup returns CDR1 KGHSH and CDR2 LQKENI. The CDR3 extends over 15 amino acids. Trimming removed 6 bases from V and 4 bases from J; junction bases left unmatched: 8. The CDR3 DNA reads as TGTGCCAGCTCCCCAGACAGGGGAGGAAATCAGCCCCAGCATTTT. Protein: CASSPDRGGNQPQHF.

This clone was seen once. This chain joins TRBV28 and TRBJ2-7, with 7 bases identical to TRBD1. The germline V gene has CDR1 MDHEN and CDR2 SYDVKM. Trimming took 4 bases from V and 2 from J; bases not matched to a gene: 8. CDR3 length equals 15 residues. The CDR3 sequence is CASSSPTGDAYEQYF. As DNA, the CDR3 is TGTGCCAGCAGTTCCCCTACAGGGGACGCCTACGAGCAGTACTTC.

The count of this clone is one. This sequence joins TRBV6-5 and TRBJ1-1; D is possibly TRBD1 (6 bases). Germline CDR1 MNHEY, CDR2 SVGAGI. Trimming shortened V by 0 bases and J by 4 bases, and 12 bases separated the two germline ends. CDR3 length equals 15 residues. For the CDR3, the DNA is TGTGCCAGCAGTTACTCGACGGGGGCGGGCACTGAAGCTTTCTTT. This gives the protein CASSYSTGAGTEAFF.

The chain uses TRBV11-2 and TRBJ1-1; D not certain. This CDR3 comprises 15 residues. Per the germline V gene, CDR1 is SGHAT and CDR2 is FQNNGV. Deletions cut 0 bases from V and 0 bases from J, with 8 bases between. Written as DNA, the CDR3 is TGTGCCAGCAGCTTAGACACGCCGTTGAACACTGAAGCTTTCTTT. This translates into CASSLDTPLNTEAFF.

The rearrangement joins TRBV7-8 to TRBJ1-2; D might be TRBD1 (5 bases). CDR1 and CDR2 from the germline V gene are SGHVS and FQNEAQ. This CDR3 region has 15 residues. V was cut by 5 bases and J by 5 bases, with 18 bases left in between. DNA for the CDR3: TGTGCCAGCAGCGGGCCGGGGCCAGTGGGTTATGGCTACACCTTC. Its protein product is CASSGPGPVGYGYTF.

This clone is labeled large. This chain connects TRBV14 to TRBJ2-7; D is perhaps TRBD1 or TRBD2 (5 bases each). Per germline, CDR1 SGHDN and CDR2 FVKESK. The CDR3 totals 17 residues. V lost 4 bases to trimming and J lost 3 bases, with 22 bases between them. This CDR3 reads CASSLFTPVGAFYEQYF. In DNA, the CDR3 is TGTGCCAGCAGCCTTTTTACACCGGTCGGGGCTTTCTACGAGCAGTACTTC.

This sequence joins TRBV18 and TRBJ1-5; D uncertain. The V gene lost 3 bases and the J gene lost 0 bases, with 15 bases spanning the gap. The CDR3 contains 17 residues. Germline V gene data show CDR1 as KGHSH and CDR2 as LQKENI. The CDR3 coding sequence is TGTGCCAGCTCACCTCAACACGTTATCAGTAGCAATCAGCCCCAGCATTTT. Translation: CASSPQHVISSNQPQHF.

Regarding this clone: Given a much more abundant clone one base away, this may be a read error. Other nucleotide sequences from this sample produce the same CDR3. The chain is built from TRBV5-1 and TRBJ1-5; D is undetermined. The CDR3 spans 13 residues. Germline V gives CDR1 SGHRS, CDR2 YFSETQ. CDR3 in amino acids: CASSLVTDQPQHF. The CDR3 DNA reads TGCGCCAGCAGCTTGGTGACGGATCAGCCCCAACATTTT.

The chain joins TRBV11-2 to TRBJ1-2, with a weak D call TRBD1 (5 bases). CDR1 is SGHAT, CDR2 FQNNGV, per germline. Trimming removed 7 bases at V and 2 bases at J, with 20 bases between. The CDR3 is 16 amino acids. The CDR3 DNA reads TGTGCCAGCATGACGGTCCGGGGCGCTCGAAACTATGGCTACACCTTC. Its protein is CASMTVRGARNYGYTF.

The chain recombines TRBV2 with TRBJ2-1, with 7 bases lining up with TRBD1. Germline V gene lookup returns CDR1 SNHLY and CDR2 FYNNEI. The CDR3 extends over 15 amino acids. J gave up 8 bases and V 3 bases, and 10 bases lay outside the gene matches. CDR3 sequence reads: CASSEIGRGLDEQFF. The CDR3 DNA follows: TGTGCCAGCAGTGAGATAGGCAGGGGGTTGGATGAGCAGTTCTTC.

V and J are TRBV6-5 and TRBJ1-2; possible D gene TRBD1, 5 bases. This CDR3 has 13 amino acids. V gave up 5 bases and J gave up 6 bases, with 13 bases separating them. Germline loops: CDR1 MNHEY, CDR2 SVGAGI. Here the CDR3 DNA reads TGTGCCAGCAGTCCCTCGGGGGAAGATGGCTACACCTTC. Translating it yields CASSPSGEDGYTF.

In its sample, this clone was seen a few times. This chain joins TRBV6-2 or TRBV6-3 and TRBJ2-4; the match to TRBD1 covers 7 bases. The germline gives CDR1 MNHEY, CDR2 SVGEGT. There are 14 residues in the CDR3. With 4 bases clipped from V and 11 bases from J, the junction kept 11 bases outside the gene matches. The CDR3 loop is CASSSNGPQGVQYF. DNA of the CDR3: TGTGCCAGCAGTTCTAACGGGCCTCAGGGGGTTCAGTACTTC.

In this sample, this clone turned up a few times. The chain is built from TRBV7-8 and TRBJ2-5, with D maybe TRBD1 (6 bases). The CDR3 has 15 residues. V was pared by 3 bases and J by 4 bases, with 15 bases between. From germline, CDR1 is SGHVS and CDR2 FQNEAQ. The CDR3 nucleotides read TGTGCCAGCAGCTTGAGTTACAGGGATAGAGAGACCCAGTACTTC. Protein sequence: CASSLSYRDRETQYF.

The CDR3 here is CASSLAGGDYGYTF. The CDR3 DNA is TGCGCCAGCAGCTTGGCGGGAGGTGACTATGGCTACACCTTC. This rearrangement joins TRBV5-1 to TRBJ1-2, with no clear D. Between the trimmed V and J ends, which lost 0 bases and 3 bases, there was a span of 9 bases. This CDR3 is 14 amino acids long. Per germline, CDR1 SGHRS and CDR2 YFSETQ.

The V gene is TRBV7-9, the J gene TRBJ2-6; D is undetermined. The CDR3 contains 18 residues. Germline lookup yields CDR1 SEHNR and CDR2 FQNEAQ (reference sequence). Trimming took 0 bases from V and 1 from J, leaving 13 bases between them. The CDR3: CASSLALGSTSGANVLTF. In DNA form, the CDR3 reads TGTGCCAGCAGCTTAGCGCTTGGCAGCACGTCTGGGGCCAACGTCCTGACTTTC.

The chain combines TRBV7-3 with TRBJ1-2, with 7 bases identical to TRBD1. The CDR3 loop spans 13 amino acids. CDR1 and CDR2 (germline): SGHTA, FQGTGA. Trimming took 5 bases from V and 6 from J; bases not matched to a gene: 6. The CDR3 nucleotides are TGTGCCAGCAGCGACAGGGAGGGGAATGGCTACACCTTC. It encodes CASSDREGNGYTF.

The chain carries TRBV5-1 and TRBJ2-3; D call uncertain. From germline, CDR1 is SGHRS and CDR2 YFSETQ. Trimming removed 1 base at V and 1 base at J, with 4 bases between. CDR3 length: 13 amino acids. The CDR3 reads CASSLRGTDTQYF. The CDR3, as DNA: TGCGCCAGCAGCTTGCGGGGCACAGATACGCAGTATTTT.

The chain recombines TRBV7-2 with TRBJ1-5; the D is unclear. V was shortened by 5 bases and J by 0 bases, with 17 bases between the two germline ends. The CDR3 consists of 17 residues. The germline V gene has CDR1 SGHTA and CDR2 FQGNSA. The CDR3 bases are TGTGCCAGCAGCCCGACCCTGCCTACAATTAGCAATCAGCCCCAGCATTTT. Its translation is CASSPTLPTISNQPQHF.

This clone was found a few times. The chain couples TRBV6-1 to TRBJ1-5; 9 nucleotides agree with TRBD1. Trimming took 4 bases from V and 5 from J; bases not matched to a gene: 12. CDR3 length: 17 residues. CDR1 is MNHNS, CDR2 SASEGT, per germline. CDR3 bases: TGTGCCAGCAGTGCAACCGCCGGGACAGGGTCCGATCAGCCCCAGCATTTT. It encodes CASSATAGTGSDQPQHF.

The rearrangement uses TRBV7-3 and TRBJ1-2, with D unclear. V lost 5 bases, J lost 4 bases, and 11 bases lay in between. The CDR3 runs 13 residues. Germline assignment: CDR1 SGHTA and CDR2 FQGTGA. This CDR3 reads CASSHLTGYGYTF. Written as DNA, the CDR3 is TGTGCCAGCAGCCATTTGACGGGCTATGGCTACACCTTC.

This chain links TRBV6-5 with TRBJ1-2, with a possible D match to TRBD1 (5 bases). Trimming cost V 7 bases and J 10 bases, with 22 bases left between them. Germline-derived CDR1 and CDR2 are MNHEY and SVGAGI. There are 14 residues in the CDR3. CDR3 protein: CASNKKGREGSYTF. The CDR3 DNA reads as TGTGCCAGCAACAAAAAGGGCAGGGAGGGGTCCTACACCTTC.

The CDR3 DNA is TGTGCCAGCAGCTTACGGCCCGGGGACACTGAAGCTTTCTTT. It encodes CASSLRPGDTEAFF. J is TRBJ1-1 and V is TRBV11-3; D is unresolved. Germline lookup yields CDR1 SGHNT and CDR2 YENEEA. V was trimmed by 2 bases and J by 3 bases, leaving 10 bases between them. The length of the CDR3 is 14 residues. The full variable domain, its missing parts supplied by reference TRBV11-3 and TRBJ1-1, is EAGVVQSPRYKIIEKKQPVAFWCNPISGHNTLYWYLQNLGQGPELLIRYENEEAVDDSQLPKDRFSAERLKGVDSTLKIQPAELGDSAVYLCASSLRPGDTEAFFGQGTRLTVV.